The 17 T cell receptor beta chains listed next were all sequenced from one sample in a study of T-cell reconstitution after alpha-beta-depleted transplantation in children. TCRbeta library preparation incorporated unique molecular identifiers. TCRdb re-called the PCR reads through MiXCR, storing one row per CDR3 protein. This repertoire shows 250,000 to 400,000 distinct CDR3 sequences, 23% found once; its top ten account for 9.5% to 13%. Sequenced material: PBMCs, mostly from graft donor cells, taken 180 days after TCRalphabeta/CD19-depleted stem cell transplant. The receptors come from a male patient younger than 18 who had a stem cell transplant for acute lymphoblastic leukemia, so the T cells may come from the graft donor.

This chain uses TRBV20-1 with TRBJ1-2; TRBD1 matches at 7 bases. This CDR3 spans 12 amino acids. The germline CDR1 and CDR2 sequences are DFQATT and SNEGSKA (reference sequence). Trimming took 5 bases from V and 3 from J; bases not matched to a gene: 3. The CDR3 loop reads CSALGGYYGYTF. CDR3 sequence (DNA): TGCAGTGCTTTAGGGGGCTACTATGGCTACACCTTC.

As regards this clonotype: The germline gene is not matched at one end of the junction; a read error may be the cause. The chain carries TRBV12-3 or TRBV12-4 and TRBJ1-2, with D unresolved. This CDR3 is 12 amino acids long. The CDR3 DNA sequence: TGTGCCAGCAGTTTATGGCTAGATGGCTACCCCTTC. It encodes CASSLWLDGYPF.

The sample holds a few counts of this clonotype. The chain has TRBV7-9 and TRBJ1-2; D call uncertain. V dropped 4 bases and J dropped 0 bases, with 6 bases sitting between them. The CDR3 sequence is 13 residues long. Germline lookup yields CDR1 SEHNR and CDR2 FQNEAQ (reference sequence). CDR3 bases: TGTGCCAGCAGCTCGCAGGCTAACTATGGCTACACCTTC. Residues: CASSSQANYGYTF.

This clonotype was seen only a few times. The V gene is TRBV10-2, the J gene TRBJ2-1, with 8 bases fitting TRBD2. J lost 10 bases, V lost 6 bases, and 17 bases had no gene match. The CDR3 sequence is 16 residues long. Germline assignment: CDR1 WSHSY and CDR2 SAAADI. CDR3 sequence (DNA): TGCGCCAGCAGAGCTCTACTAGCGGAAGCCTCCAGGGAGCAGTTCTTC. It translates to CASRALLAEASREQFF.

V is TRBV11-1 and J is TRBJ2-6; TRBD2 matches at 13 bases. The CDR3 is 20 amino acids. Unmatched junction bases numbered 7, after V lost 2 bases and J lost 0 bases. Germline CDR1 SGHAT, CDR2 FQDESV (reference sequence). CDR3: CASSLHRLAGGSSGANVLTF. CDR3 DNA: TGTGCCAGCAGCTTACATCGACTAGCGGGAGGTAGCTCTGGGGCCAACGTCCTGACTTTC.

This clonotype was seen a few times. J is TRBJ2-2 and V is TRBV29-1; 8 bases line up with TRBD2. The CDR3 totals 16 residues. After removal of 0 bases from V and 7 bases from J, the junction contained 10 bases not matched to a gene. Germline-derived CDR1 and CDR2 are SQVTM and ANQGSEA. CDR3 bases: TGCAGCGTTGAAGATCGAGCGGGAGAATGGATCGGGGAGCTGTTTTTT. Translated: CSVEDRAGEWIGELFF.

This rearrangement joins TRBV14 to TRBJ2-3; 7 bases fit TRBD2. V lost 4 bases to trimming and J lost 2 bases; unmatched junction nucleotides: 9. The CDR3 sequence is 16 residues long. CDR1 is SGHDN, CDR2 FVKESK, per germline. The CDR3 nucleotides read TGTGCCAGCAGCCCGGGGGGTCTAGGAACCACAGATACGCAGTATTTT. Residues: CASSPGGLGTTDTQYF. The full variable domain, with the rest looked up from reference TRBV14 and TRBJ2-3, is EAGVTQFPSHSVIEKGQTVTLRCDPISGHDNLYWYRRVMGKEIKFLLHFVKESKQDESGMPNNRFLAERTGGTYSTLKVQPAELEDSGVYFCASSPGGLGTTDTQYFGPGTRLTVL.

Only a few counts were recorded for this clonotype. This chain connects TRBV4-1 to TRBJ2-2, with 7 nucleotides matching TRBD1. There are 17 residues in the CDR3. After removal of 7 bases from V and 2 bases from J, the junction contained 13 bases not matched to a gene. CDR1 is MGHRA, CDR2 YSYEKL, per germline. The CDR3, as DNA: TGCGCCAGCACTACAGTTGGGACAGCTCTCAACACCGGGGAGCTGTTTTTT. It codes for CASTTVGTALNTGELFF.

This clonotype was counted ten times or more. V gene TRBV12-3 or TRBV12-4 combines with J gene TRBJ1-5, with D possibly being TRBD1 (6 bases). V was trimmed by 5 bases and J by 5 bases, leaving 10 bases between them. CDR3 length equals 13 residues. The CDR3: CASSQPGDQPQHF. The CDR3 region has the DNA TGTGCCAGCAGTCAACCAGGGGATCAGCCCCAGCATTTT.

The rearrangement uses TRBV6-1 and TRBJ2-1; TRBD2 agrees at 11 bases. The J segment lost 8 bases and the V segment lost 7 bases, leaving 7 bases of the junction unmatched. This CDR3 has 14 residues. The germline CDR1 and CDR2 sequences are MNHNS and SASEGT. The CDR3 DNA reads as TGTGCCAGCAATCAGGGACTAGCGGCTTATGAGCAGTTCTTC. Protein sequence: CASNQGLAAYEQFF.

The V gene is TRBV12-3 or TRBV12-4, the J gene TRBJ2-5; unclear D gene. There are 14 residues in the CDR3. Trimming removed 1 base from V and 4 bases from J, with 10 bases in between. CDR3 in amino acids: CASSLVGEGETQYF. DNA for the CDR3: TGTGCCAGCAGTTTAGTAGGCGAAGGAGAGACCCAGTACTTC.

The sample holds a few counts of this clonotype. The V gene is TRBV7-2, the J gene TRBJ2-4; D uncertain. V lost 6 bases to trimming and J lost 0 bases, with 18 bases between them. The germline gives CDR1 SGHTA, CDR2 FQGNSA. There are 17 residues in the CDR3. CDR3 DNA sequence: TGTGCCAGCAGTCTATTCGTAGGGCCGCTAGCCAAAAACATTCAGTACTTC. Protein: CASSLFVGPLAKNIQYF.

DNA of the CDR3: TGTGCCAGCAGCGTAGGAGGGCTAGCGGACACAGATACGCAGTATTTT. Its translation is CASSVGGLADTDTQYF. The genes are TRBV9 and TRBJ2-3; 7 nucleotides align to TRBD2. V shed 0 bases and J 2 bases; nucleotides not matched to a gene: 6. The CDR3 spans 16 residues. Germline loops: CDR1 SGDLS, CDR2 YYNGEE.

This clonotype has a count of ten or more. The chain recombines TRBV7-2 with TRBJ2-2; 7 bases fit TRBD1. J gave up 3 bases and V 1 base, and 5 bases lay outside the gene matches. In germline, CDR1 is SGHTA, CDR2 FQGNSA. The CDR3 covers 16 residues. In nucleotides, the CDR3 is TGTGCCAGCAGCTTAGTGGCAGGGGGATACACCGGGGAGCTGTTTTTT. It yields the protein CASSLVAGGYTGELFF.

The chain links TRBV4-1 to TRBJ2-3, with 9 positions matching TRBD1. This CDR3 has 19 amino acids. V trimming: 4 bases; J trimming: 2 bases; junction bases outside the gene matches: 16. In germline, CDR1 is MGHRA, CDR2 YSYEKL. The CDR3 nucleotides read TGCGCCAGCAGCCTAAGAGGGGAAACAGGGGGCCTTTACACAGATACGCAGTATTTT. It yields the protein CASSLRGETGGLYTDTQYF.

This clonotype was observed a few times. This sequence joins TRBV2 and TRBJ1-1; 8 nucleotides match TRBD1. Germline V gene lookup returns CDR1 SNHLY and CDR2 FYNNEI. The CDR3 has 17 amino acids. J gave up 4 bases and V 8 bases, and 18 bases lay outside the gene matches. The CDR3: CASWTGSVGVEGTEAFF. The CDR3, as DNA: TGTGCCAGCTGGACAGGGTCTGTTGGCGTCGAGGGCACTGAAGCTTTCTTT.

V is TRBV11-2 and J is TRBJ2-3; 7 bases align to TRBD1. The CDR3 runs 15 residues. J lost 7 bases, V lost 5 bases, and 12 bases had no gene match. Germline V gives CDR1 SGHAT, CDR2 FQNNGV. DNA of the CDR3: TGTGCCAGCAGCCAACTGACAGGGTCGAGGAATACGCAGTATTTT. The encoded protein is CASSQLTGSRNTQYF.